This passage covers 26 T cell receptor beta chains from one sample sequenced in a study of CD8 T cells in ankylosing spondylitis. TCRdb redid the calling of the 5' RACE reads with MiXCR, one entry per CDR3 protein. The top ten hold 5% of the sample, which has about 64,000 distinct CDR3 sequences, over 5% seen once. The sample taken for sequencing was synovial fluid, either unsorted or a sorted T cell fraction (not recorded which). These receptors all stem from a male donor with ankylosing spondylitis.

Many counts were recorded for this clonotype. The gene calls are TRBV15 and TRBJ2-1; D might be TRBD1 (6 bases). V was pared by 6 bases and J by 2 bases, with 17 bases between. The CDR3 loop spans 16 amino acids. Germline V gene sequence: CDR1 LNHNV, CDR2 YYDKDF (reference sequence). The CDR3 region is CATRTREKGAYNEQFF. CDR3 nucleotide sequence: TGTGCCACCAGAACAAGGGAGAAGGGGGCCTACAATGAGCAGTTCTTC.

The chain joins TRBV15 to TRBJ2-5, with a tentative D call TRBD1 (6 bases). Trimming cost V 5 bases and J 1 base, with 11 bases left between them. The CDR3 spans 14 residues. CDR1 is LNHNV and CDR2 is YYDKDF in the germline V gene (reference sequence). The CDR3 region has the DNA TGTGCCACCAGCCGAGGGGGAGCCCAAGAGACCCAGTACTTC. Its protein is CATSRGGAQETQYF.

J is TRBJ2-1 and V is TRBV29-1, with a tentative D call TRBD1 (6 bases). Looked up from germline, CDR1 is SQVTM and CDR2 is ANQGSEA. Deletions cut 6 bases from V and 9 bases from J, with 27 bases between. CDR3 length: 16 amino acids. Here the CDR3 reads CSVPPGQNRPSGEQFF. The CDR3 DNA follows: TGCAGCGTCCCGCCCGGACAGAACCGACCTAGTGGTGAGCAGTTCTTC.

Of note for this clonotype: A much larger clone is a single base away; this may be a read error. The chain employs TRBV7-2 and TRBJ2-7; D unclear. CDR1 and CDR2 from the germline V gene are SGHTA and FQGNSA. This CDR3 is built from 12 residues. CDR3 bases: TGTGCCAGCACCTTAGGCTGGGGCGAGCAGTACTTC. The encoded protein is CASTLGWGEQYF.

Ten or more counts support this clonotype. The rearrangement links TRBV5-5 to TRBJ2-3; the D call may be TRBD1 or TRBD2 (5 bases each). Trimming pared 4 bases from V and 5 bases from J, leaving 8 bases between. CDR1 and CDR2 from the germline V gene are SGHKS and YYEKEE (reference sequence). This CDR3 is built from 12 residues. The CDR3 is CASSGTGDTQYF. In nucleotides, the CDR3 is TGTGCCAGCAGCGGGACGGGAGATACGCAGTATTTT.

The chain recombines TRBV5-8 with TRBJ2-7; D may be TRBD1 or TRBD2 (5 bases each). The CDR3 consists of 15 residues. The ends were cut back, 1 base at V and 7 bases at J, with 18 bases in the middle. Per germline, CDR1 SGHTS and CDR2 YDEGEE. CDR3 DNA: TGTGCCAGCAGCTTGATGGGGACGCGGCGCCAAGAGCAGTACTTC. Translation: CASSLMGTRRQEQYF.

This clonotype was seen repeatedly, ten times or more. This rearrangement joins TRBV5-1 to TRBJ2-1; 7 bases agree with TRBD2. The length of the CDR3 is 16 residues. The junction had 7 bases not matched to a gene; V was cut back by 4 bases and J by 0 bases. CDR1 is SGHRS and CDR2 is YFSETQ in the germline V gene. DNA of the CDR3: TGCGCCAGCAGCCTGGGGGGGTGGAGCTCCTACAATGAGCAGTTCTTC. Translated: CASSLGGWSSYNEQFF.

In its sample, this clonotype was seen many times. This CDR3 reads CASSSGLGVTYEQYF. In nucleotides, the CDR3 is TGTGCCAGCAGCTCCGGACTAGGGGTTACCTACGAGCAGTACTTC. The chain carries TRBV12-3 or TRBV12-4 and TRBJ2-7; 7 bases match TRBD2. This CDR3 region has 15 residues. The junction had 10 bases not matched to a gene; V was cut back by 6 bases and J by 2 bases.

Ten or more counts support this clonotype. The V and J genes are TRBV19 and TRBJ2-3; perhaps TRBD1 as D (5 bases). V lost 2 bases and J lost 2, with 8 bases in between. Germline V lookup: CDR1 LNHDA, CDR2 SQIVND (reference sequence). CDR3 size: 14 residues. The CDR3 reads CASSIRQITDTQYF. The CDR3 nucleotides read TGTGCCAGTAGTATACGACAGATCACAGATACGCAGTATTTT. The full variable domain, in which reference TRBV19 and TRBJ2-3 provide the parts outside the CDR3, is DGGITQSPKYLFRKEGQNVTLSCEQNLNHDAMYWYRQDPGQGLRLIYYSQIVNDFQKGDIAEGYSVSREKKESFPLTVTSAQKNPTAFYLCASSIRQITDTQYFGPGTRLTVL.

This clonotype came up many times. The V and J genes are TRBV7-2 and TRBJ2-2; TRBD2 matches at 13 bases. The CDR3 is made up of 16 amino acids. V trimming: 5 bases; J trimming: 5 bases; junction bases outside the gene matches: 5. Germline values: CDR1 SGHTA, CDR2 FQGNSA. CDR3 coding DNA: TGTGCCAGCAGCCCACGGACTAGCGGGAGAACCGGGGAGCTGTTTTTT. This translates into CASSPRTSGRTGELFF.

In this sample, this clonotype turned up many times. The chain uses TRBV7-2 and TRBJ1-1; D unclear. Germline V gene sequence: CDR1 SGHTA, CDR2 FQGNSA. The CDR3 is 15 amino acids. V dropped 2 bases and J dropped 4 bases, with 14 bases sitting between them. CDR3 DNA: TGTGCCAGCAGCTTAAGGCAGGCCGGTAGCACTGAAGCTTTCTTT. Translation gives CASSLRQAGSTEAFF. Full variable domain (rest looked up from reference TRBV7-2 and TRBJ1-1): GAGVSQSPSNKVTEKGKDVELRCDPISGHTALYWYRQSLGQGLEFLIYFQGNSAPDKSGLPSDRFSAERTGGSVSTLTIQRTQQEDSAVYLCASSLRQAGSTEAFFGQGTRLTVV.

CDR3 amino acids: CASAQGTSADTQYF. CDR3 nucleotide sequence: TGTGCCAGCGCTCAGGGGACTAGCGCAGATACGCAGTATTTT. The chain has TRBV11-3 and TRBJ2-3; 10 nucleotides match TRBD2. After removal of 8 bases from V and 4 bases from J, the junction contained 6 bases not matched to a gene. Germline V gene sequence: CDR1 SGHNT, CDR2 YENEEA. This CDR3 spans 14 amino acids.

This clonotype was picked up many times. The chain joins TRBV6-4 to TRBJ1-1; D unclear. Trimming took off 5 bases at V and 2 bases at J, with 9 bases between the two ends. This CDR3 has 13 residues. Germline V gene sequence: CDR1 MRHNA, CDR2 SNTAGT. CDR3 nucleotide sequence: TGTGCCAGCAGTCAGGAAGATAACACTGAAGCTTTCTTT. Its protein is CASSQEDNTEAFF.

This clonotype was recorded many times. This sequence joins TRBV11-2 and TRBJ2-1; 12 nucleotides agree with TRBD2. V shed 4 bases, J shed 3 bases, and the junction held 7 bases outside the gene matches. Per the germline V gene, CDR1 is SGHAT and CDR2 is FQNNGV. This CDR3 is 17 amino acids long. In nucleotides, the CDR3 is TGTGCCAGCAGCTCCGCCCTAGCGGGAGGGTTCTACAATGAGCAGTTCTTC. It specifies CASSSALAGGFYNEQFF. The full variable domain, completed using reference TRBV11-2 and TRBJ2-1, is EAGVAQSPRYKIIEKRQSVAFWCNPISGHATLYWYQQILGQGPKLLIQFQNNGVVDDSQLPKDRFSAERLKGVDSTLKIQPAKLEDSAVYLCASSSALAGGFYNEQFFGPGTRLTVL.

This clonotype was detected many times. This rearrangement joins TRBV7-9 to TRBJ1-1; a possible D gene is TRBD1 (6 bases). The CDR3 is 13 residues long. Between the trimmed V and J ends, which lost 4 bases and 5 bases, there was a span of 11 bases. The germline V gene has CDR1 SEHNR and CDR2 FQNEAQ (reference sequence). CDR3 coding DNA: TGTGCCAGCAGCTCTCAGGGGAAAACTGAAGCTTTCTTT. Amino acids: CASSSQGKTEAFF.

This clonotype appeared a few times. This chain joins TRBV24-1 and TRBJ2-2; 9 positions match TRBD1. V was clipped by 4 bases and J by 1 base; unmatched bases: 9. Germline assignment: CDR1 KGHDR and CDR2 SFDVKD. This CDR3 comprises 18 residues. In DNA form, the CDR3 reads TGTGCCACCAGTGACCAATTAAACAGGGGGCTGAACACCGGGGAGCTGTTTTTT. Translated, it gives CATSDQLNRGLNTGELFF.

This clonotype was observed at least ten times. V usage is TRBV29-1 and J usage is TRBJ2-3; no firm D call. Trimming took off 4 bases at V and 0 bases at J, with 11 bases between the two ends. The V gene's germline CDR1 is SQVTM and CDR2 ANQGSEA. The CDR3 loop spans 14 amino acids. The CDR3 nucleotides are TGCAGCGTTGTGGTCGGTCCTAGCACAGATACGCAGTATTTT. It specifies CSVVVGPSTDTQYF.

This clonotype was seen repeatedly, ten times or more. The chain couples TRBV27 to TRBJ1-1; 7 bases align to TRBD1. This CDR3 comprises 12 residues. The junction had 4 bases not matched to a gene; V was cut back by 3 bases and J by 9 bases. Germline-derived CDR1 and CDR2 are MNHEY and SMNVEV (reference sequence). CDR3 sequence (DNA): TGTGCCAGCAGTTTTCTACAGGGGCAAGCTTTCTTT. Its translation: CASSFLQGQAFF.

The sample holds many counts of this clonotype. The chain is built from TRBV11-1 and TRBJ2-3, with TRBD2 identical over 11 bases. V was clipped by 4 bases and J by 0 bases; unmatched bases: 9. CDR3 length: 18 amino acids. Germline lookup yields CDR1 SGHAT and CDR2 FQDESV (reference sequence). This CDR3 reads CASSSGLAGTPSTDTQYF. CDR3 coding DNA: TGTGCCAGCAGCTCTGGACTAGCGGGTACCCCTAGCACAGATACGCAGTATTTT.

This clonotype was detected only a few times. This chain uses TRBV6-2 or TRBV6-3 with TRBJ2-1; D is uncertain. V lost 4 bases, J lost 8 bases, and 6 bases lay in between. The germline CDR1 and CDR2 sequences are MNHEY and SVGEGT. This CDR3 region has 11 residues. As DNA, the CDR3 is TGTGCCAGCAGTTTTGAGGATGAGCAGTTCTTC. Translation: CASSFEDEQFF.

This clonotype has ten or more counts. The rearrangement joins TRBV3-1 to TRBJ2-3; perhaps TRBD2 as D (5 bases). There are 12 residues in the CDR3. Germline V gene sequence: CDR1 LGHDT, CDR2 YNNKEL (reference sequence). Trimming took off 3 bases at V and 11 bases at J, with 12 bases between the two ends. This CDR3 reads CASSHLDREQYF. For the CDR3, the DNA is TGTGCCAGCAGCCACCTGGACCGGGAGCAGTATTTT.

V usage is TRBV2 and J usage is TRBJ1-2; TRBD1 might be the D (6 bases). The germline gives CDR1 SNHLY, CDR2 FYNNEI. The CDR3 extends over 13 amino acids. Trimming cost V 3 bases and J 2 bases, with 7 bases left between them. Here the CDR3 DNA reads TGTGCCAGCAGTGACAGGGGAAACTATGGCTACACCTTC. It encodes CASSDRGNYGYTF.

This clonotype was recorded many times. The V call is TRBV12-3 or TRBV12-4, the J call TRBJ2-3; 12 bases line up with TRBD2. V was clipped by 6 bases and J by 7 bases; unmatched bases: 8. CDR3 length equals 15 residues. CDR3 bases: TGTGCCAGCAGCACTCTAGCGGGAGGGAAAAATACGCAGTATTTT. Amino acid sequence: CASSTLAGGKNTQYF.

In this sample, this clonotype turned up a few times. The chain is built from TRBV5-1 and TRBJ2-3; TRBD1 is a possible D gene (6 bases). CDR1 SGHRS and CDR2 YFSETQ come from the germline V gene. V was clipped by 6 bases and J by 1 base, with 18 bases between them. This CDR3 contains 16 residues. The CDR3 nucleotides read TGCGCCAGCACCCTATGGGGCAGGGGAGGCACAGATACGCAGTATTTT. It specifies CASTLWGRGGTDTQYF.

In its sample, this clonotype was seen many times. Here the CDR3 reads CASSVTRSFEQFF. The CDR3, as DNA: TGCGCCAGCAGCGTGACTCGTTCGTTTGAGCAGTTCTTC. This chain joins TRBV5-1 and TRBJ2-1; no firm D call. Per the germline V gene, CDR1 is SGHRS and CDR2 is YFSETQ. The CDR3 runs 13 residues. V was trimmed by 4 bases and J by 9 bases, leaving 14 bases between them.

The genes are TRBV10-3 and TRBJ2-2, with D uncertain. Per the germline V gene, CDR1 is ENHRY and CDR2 is SYGVKD. This CDR3 is built from 14 residues. Trimming cost V 3 bases and J 2 bases, with 7 bases left between them. The CDR3, as DNA: TGTGCCATCAGTGACCACGGAAACACCGGGGAGCTGTTTTTT. Protein product: CAISDHGNTGELFF.